Each of the 29 T cell receptor beta chains below was sequenced from the same sample in a study of long-term antiretroviral therapy in people with HIV. Assay version v3.0 of immunoSEQ was used, and it was run at survey level. Clones were read by immunoSEQ multiplex PCR, and TCRdb kept only the in-frame ones, dropping some. The sample yields 25,000 to 35,000 clones, 90% to 95% seen once. Sequenced here: unsorted PBMCs, sampled 3.1 years after starting antiretroviral therapy. The receptors were gathered from a man between 18 and 29 years old with HIV.

The chain employs TRBV29-1 and TRBJ2-1, with 10 nucleotides matching TRBD2. Germline-derived CDR1 and CDR2 are SQVTM and ANQGSEA. The CDR3 is 12 amino acids. V shed 4 bases, J shed 7 bases, and the junction held 1 base outside the gene matches. The CDR3 loop is CSVASGRNEQFF. DNA for the CDR3: TGCAGCGTTGCTAGCGGGAGAAATGAGCAGTTCTTC.

This chain links TRBV30 with TRBJ2-7; the D gene is possibly TRBD1 (7 bases). The CDR3 covers 14 residues. Germline CDR1 is GTSNPN and CDR2 is SVGIG (reference sequence). Trimming removed 4 bases from V and 3 bases from J, with 16 bases in between. CDR3 DNA: TGTGCCTGGACCCTTGCAGGGGGGCACTACGAGCAGTACTTC. This encodes CAWTLAGGHYEQYF.

The chain carries TRBV14 and TRBJ2-2, with TRBD1 as a possible D gene (6 bases). The V gene lost 5 bases and the J gene lost 7 bases, with 14 bases spanning the gap. The V gene's germline CDR1 is SGHDN and CDR2 FVKESK. CDR3 length: 14 amino acids. The CDR3 bases are TGTGCCAGCAGCAAAGGGACACCCGACGGGGAGCTGTTTTTT. Translated, it gives CASSKGTPDGELFF.

The rearrangement uses TRBV10-3 and TRBJ2-3; the D gene is possibly TRBD1 (6 bases). This CDR3 is built from 14 residues. CDR1 is ENHRY and CDR2 is SYGVKD in the germline V gene. Trimming shortened V by 6 bases and J by 2 bases, and 12 bases separated the two germline ends. The CDR3 DNA reads TGTGCCATCAGCCCGACAGGAAACACAGATACGCAGTATTTT. Translated: CAISPTGNTDTQYF.

This chain connects TRBV12-5 to TRBJ1-2; D may be TRBD1 (5 bases). Germline lookup yields CDR1 LGHNT and CDR2 FRNRAP. The CDR3 extends over 18 amino acids. Trimming cost V 5 bases and J 8 bases, with 30 bases left between them. This CDR3 reads CASGVGNPGDGRPGGYTF. As DNA, the CDR3 is TGTGCTAGTGGTGTGGGGAATCCCGGGGACGGACGTCCGGGAGGCTACACCTTC.

The chain combines TRBV9 with TRBJ1-5; maybe TRBD1 (5 bases). This CDR3 contains 15 residues. Germline V lookup: CDR1 SGDLS, CDR2 YYNGEE. Trimming cost V 4 bases and J 1 base, with 12 bases left between them. CDR3 bases: TGTGCCAGCAGCCCCGAGGGACTGAGCAATCAGCCCCAGCATTTT. Encoded protein: CASSPEGLSNQPQHF.

This sequence joins TRBV10-3 and TRBJ2-2; 10 bases are a match to TRBD1. CDR3 length: 17 residues. The V segment lost 6 bases and the J segment 4 bases; nucleotides outside the gene matches: 11. Looked up from germline, CDR1 is ENHRY and CDR2 is SYGVKD. The CDR3 DNA is TGTGCCATCAGCCCGGGAGAGACAGGGGGCCCCACCGGGGAGCTGTTTTTT. It translates to CAISPGETGGPTGELFF.

The rearrangement joins TRBV5-4 to TRBJ2-7, with no clear D. With 2 bases removed from V and 3 bases from J, the gap between germline ends came to 9 bases. The germline V gene has CDR1 SGHNT and CDR2 YYREEE (reference sequence). This CDR3 spans 13 amino acids. In nucleotides, the CDR3 is TGTGCCAGCAGCTTATACGGAAACTACGAGCAGTACTTC. As protein: CASSLYGNYEQYF.

The chain combines TRBV4-2 with TRBJ2-3; D possibly matches TRBD1 or TRBD2 (5 bases each). Trimming shortened V by 0 bases and J by 4 bases, and 14 bases separated the two germline ends. Germline V gives CDR1 LGHNA, CDR2 YNFKEQ. The CDR3 spans 16 residues. This CDR3 is CASSQDSREGPDTQYF. CDR3 nucleotide sequence: TGTGCCAGCAGCCAAGACAGTCGTGAGGGGCCAGATACGCAGTATTTT.

The chain couples TRBV5-5 to TRBJ2-3; 9 positions agree with TRBD2. This CDR3 has 15 amino acids. Trimming cost V 1 base and J 6 bases; bases outside gene matches: 6. Germline V gene lookup returns CDR1 SGHKS and CDR2 YYEKEE (reference sequence). The CDR3 bases are TGTGCCAGCAGCTTGCAGCGGGAGGTGGCGGATACGCAGTATTTT. This gives the protein CASSLQREVADTQYF.

The chain joins TRBV10-3 to TRBJ1-6; D not resolved. The V gene's germline CDR1 is ENHRY and CDR2 SYGVKD. The CDR3 has 15 amino acids. Between the trimmed V and J ends, which lost 0 bases and 10 bases, there was a span of 13 bases. The CDR3 spells CAISESVGPGSPLHF. The CDR3 nucleotides are TGTGCCATCAGTGAGTCGGTGGGCCCGGGGTCACCCCTCCACTTT.

The rearrangement uses TRBV10-1 and TRBJ1-4; tentatively, D is TRBD1 (6 bases). This CDR3 spans 17 amino acids. The germline V and J ends were trimmed by 6 bases and 6 bases, with 23 bases remaining between them. Germline-derived CDR1 and CDR2 are WNHNN and SYGVQD (reference sequence). For the CDR3, the DNA is TGCGCCAGCAGGGACTCAACTAGGGGGGGCAAGGATGAAAAACTGTTTTTT. Translated, it gives CASRDSTRGGKDEKLFF.

The rearrangement joins TRBV29-1 to TRBJ1-4; D ambiguous. Trimming took 4 bases from V and 2 from J, leaving 14 bases between them. Germline CDR1 is SQVTM and CDR2 is ANQGSEA. The CDR3 is 15 residues long. CDR3 nucleotides: TGCAGCGTTGGGCCTTCTGGTGGGACTAATGAAAAACTGTTTTTT. Its translation is CSVGPSGGTNEKLFF.

V gene TRBV5-1 combines with J gene TRBJ2-1, with D unresolved. Trimming cost V 4 bases and J 0 bases, with 11 bases left between them. Germline V gene lookup returns CDR1 SGHRS and CDR2 YFSETQ. The CDR3 is 15 residues long. The CDR3 is CASSLAGSSYNEQFF. The CDR3 nucleotides are TGCGCCAGCAGCCTCGCCGGCAGCTCCTACAATGAGCAGTTCTTC.

The chain has TRBV19 and TRBJ1-5, with a tentative D call TRBD1 (5 bases). CDR1 LNHDA and CDR2 SQIVND come from the germline V gene (reference sequence). V was pared by 4 bases and J by 4 bases, with 8 bases between. The CDR3 sequence is 13 residues long. The CDR3 loop is CASSSRENQPQHF. Written as DNA, the CDR3 is TGTGCCAGTAGTAGCAGGGAGAATCAGCCCCAGCATTTT.

This chain links TRBV6-6 with TRBJ2-2, with 10 positions matching TRBD1. The CDR3 length is 16 residues. V was pared by 4 bases and J by 4 bases, with 6 bases of the junction left unmatched. Germline-derived CDR1 and CDR2 are MNHNY and SVGAGI (reference sequence). The CDR3 region is CASSFPGQGLTGELFF. CDR3 nucleotides: TGTGCCAGCAGTTTTCCGGGACAGGGGCTCACCGGGGAGCTGTTTTTT.

The chain recombines TRBV4-2 with TRBJ2-1; TRBD2 might be the D (6 bases). In germline, CDR1 is LGHNA, CDR2 YNFKEQ. V lost 1 base, J lost 8 bases, and 18 bases lay in between. The CDR3 is 16 amino acids. The chain's CDR3 is CASSQGGRPSADEQFF. CDR3 coding DNA: TGTGCCAGCAGCCAAGGAGGGAGACCTAGCGCCGATGAGCAGTTCTTC.

The J gene is TRBJ2-1, the V gene TRBV9; the match to TRBD2 covers 14 bases. The junction had 5 bases not matched to a gene; V was cut back by 3 bases and J by 6 bases. This CDR3 has 16 residues. Germline-derived CDR1 and CDR2 are SGDLS and YYNGEE. CDR3 residues: CASSDPTSGRANEQFF. CDR3 bases: TGTGCCAGCAGCGACCCGACTAGCGGGAGGGCCAATGAGCAGTTCTTC.

The chain uses TRBV21-1 and TRBJ2-1; the DNA was not used to check the table's D call, TRBD2. TRBV21-1 is annotated as a pseudogene. The CDR3 sequence is 16 residues long. CDR3 in amino acids: CASSKIDGSSYNEQFF. DNA for the CDR3: TGTGCCAGCAGCAAAATAGACGGGAGCTCCTACAATGAGCAGTTCTTC.

This chain joins TRBV11-1 and TRBJ2-1; 10 nucleotides agree with TRBD2. The CDR3 has 16 amino acids. The V gene end was trimmed by 5 bases and the J gene end by 7 bases; junction bases not matched to a gene: 11. Germline-derived CDR1 and CDR2 are SGHAT and FQDESV (reference sequence). The CDR3 loop reads CASSRSSGSGENEQFF. In DNA, the CDR3 is TGTGCCAGCAGCCGTTCTAGCGGGAGTGGGGAAAATGAGCAGTTCTTC.

This clone was counted a single time. The chain couples TRBV10-3 to TRBJ1-5, with D possibly TRBD1 on 5 matching bases. Trimming removed 4 bases at V and 2 bases at J, with 12 bases between. Per the germline V gene, CDR1 is ENHRY and CDR2 is SYGVKD. The CDR3 is 15 amino acids. DNA of the CDR3: TGTGCCATCAGTGGGGGGGGGAGTGGCAATCAGCCCCAGCATTTT. Protein sequence: CAISGGGSGNQPQHF.

The chain is built from TRBV6-5 and TRBJ2-5; D possibly matches TRBD1 or TRBD2 (6 bases each). Between the trimmed V and J ends, which lost 0 bases and 4 bases, there was a span of 12 bases. There are 15 residues in the CDR3. Germline V gene lookup returns CDR1 MNHEY and CDR2 SVGAGI. CDR3 nucleotide sequence: TGTGCCAGCAGTTACTCCCCGGGGGCCGGAGAGACCCAGTACTTC. It translates to CASSYSPGAGETQYF.

The chain joins TRBV6-6 to TRBJ1-2; no reliable D call. V dropped 5 bases and J dropped 0 bases, with 4 bases sitting between them. CDR1 is MNHNY, CDR2 SVGAGI, per germline (reference sequence). The CDR3 length is 12 residues. The CDR3 DNA reads TGTGCCAGCAGTGTAACTAACTATGGCTACACCTTC. Its translation: CASSVTNYGYTF.

This clone was seen only a few times. In DNA, the CDR3 is TGTGCCAGCAGCCAAGAAGGAGACCAAGAGACCCAGTACTTC. This codes for CASSQEGDQETQYF. This chain connects TRBV4-2 to TRBJ2-5; D not resolved. Trimming took off 0 bases at V and 0 bases at J, with 5 bases between the two ends. The V gene's germline CDR1 is LGHNA and CDR2 YNFKEQ. The CDR3 is 14 amino acids.

This clone was found once. CDR3 DNA: TGTGCCACCAGCAGAGATTTGAGGCAGCCCCAGCATTTT. This translates into CATSRDLRQPQHF. V is TRBV15 and J is TRBJ1-5; no firm D call. Germline V CDR1 and CDR2: LNHNV, YYDKDF (reference sequence). V shed 0 bases and J shed 7 bases, with 7 bases lying between them. This CDR3 region has 13 residues.

This sequence joins TRBV4-2 and TRBJ2-1, with 9 bases that match TRBD2. Germline V gene sequence: CDR1 LGHNA, CDR2 YNFKEQ. V shed 0 bases and J 5 bases; nucleotides not matched to a gene: 5. CDR3 length: 16 amino acids. The CDR3 nucleotides are TGTGCCAGCAGCCAAGATACTAGCGGGCCAGACAATGAGCAGTTCTTC. Its protein product is CASSQDTSGPDNEQFF.

The chain employs TRBV7-9 and TRBJ2-2; perhaps D is TRBD1 or TRBD2 (5 bases each). V lost 3 bases, J lost 7 bases, and 12 bases lay in between. CDR1 is SEHNR, CDR2 FQNEAQ, per germline (reference sequence). The CDR3 totals 14 residues. The CDR3 bases are TGTGCCAGCAGCTTTGTGGGGGAGTTCGGGGAGCTGTTTTTT. Its protein product is CASSFVGEFGELFF.

The sample holds one count of this clone. In nucleotides, the CDR3 is TGTGCCAGCAGCAAGGGGGACTCCTACGAGCAGTACTTC. This sequence encodes CASSKGDSYEQYF. The rearrangement uses TRBV9 and TRBJ2-7; a possible D gene is TRBD1 (6 bases). The CDR3 runs to 13 residues. The V gene lost 4 bases and the J gene lost 0 bases, with 8 bases spanning the gap. Germline-derived CDR1 and CDR2 are SGDLS and YYNGEE.

The genes are TRBV5-1 and TRBJ1-3; the match to TRBD1 covers 10 bases. V lost 4 bases, J lost 2 bases, and 6 bases stayed unmatched. CDR3 length: 16 residues. Looked up from germline, CDR1 is SGHRS and CDR2 is YFSETQ. CDR3 DNA: TGCGCCAGCAGCCCGGGGACAGGGGTCACTGGAAACACCATATATTTT. It specifies CASSPGTGVTGNTIYF.